The sequence of this T cell receptor beta chain was determined in a study of shared T cell receptors in the human thymus. The CDR3 covers 16 residues. V shed 5 bases and J 3 bases; nucleotides not matched to a gene: 12. CDR1 and CDR2 (germline): GTSNPN, SVGIG (reference sequence). Here immunoSEQ multiplex PCR was the method, and the copy in TCRdb shows in-frame clones only, minus some. The data hold hundreds of thousands of clones, with 85% to 90% observed a single time. These data were also reused for a study on human thymus T cells. Per that paper: The donors were infants in Finland with congenital heart defects, otherwise immunologically healthy. Resections that were taken during corrective heart surgery supplied the thymus tissue. It looked as if thymic and blood repertoires used V and J genes in a biased way. There were highly overlapping thymic repertoires among unrelated individuals, as related research reported.

The chain joins TRBV30 to TRBJ2-7; 11 positions match TRBD2. Input material: thymocytes. This receptor was taken from a boy in the first two years of life with a congenital heart defect. DNA for the CDR3: TGTGCCTGGCCGTACGGACGTAGCGGGAGGGGCTACGAGCAGTACTTC. This gives the protein CAWPYGRSGRGYEQYF.